The sequence of this T cell receptor beta chain was determined in a study of identical twins. TCRdb recomputed calls from the 5' RACE reads with MiXCR, one row per CDR3 protein. Of around 500,000 distinct CDR3 sequences in the sample, 13% to 15% were seen once. This clonotype occurred a few times. The target antigen is unknown. General study findings and limits: Among beta out-of-frame sequences, excess sharing between twins appeared weaker. Diverse VJ usage suggested most zero-insertion clonotypes were not invariant T cells. Excess low generation probability was seen in twin-shared out-of-frame alpha sequences.

These same data were also listed under a study on yellow fever vaccine responses in identical twins.

Sequenced: CD4+ T cells sorted from blood. The sequence was obtained from a woman aged 18-29 years in good health.

The CDR3: CASTLPRDTYQETQYF. The CDR3, as DNA: TGTGCCAGCACCCTACCCCGGGACACATACCAAGAGACCCAGTACTTC. The rearrangement links TRBV12-3 or TRBV12-4 to TRBJ2-5, with D perhaps matching TRBD1 (6 bases). V dropped 7 bases and J dropped 0 bases, with 18 bases sitting between them. CDR3 length equals 16 residues.